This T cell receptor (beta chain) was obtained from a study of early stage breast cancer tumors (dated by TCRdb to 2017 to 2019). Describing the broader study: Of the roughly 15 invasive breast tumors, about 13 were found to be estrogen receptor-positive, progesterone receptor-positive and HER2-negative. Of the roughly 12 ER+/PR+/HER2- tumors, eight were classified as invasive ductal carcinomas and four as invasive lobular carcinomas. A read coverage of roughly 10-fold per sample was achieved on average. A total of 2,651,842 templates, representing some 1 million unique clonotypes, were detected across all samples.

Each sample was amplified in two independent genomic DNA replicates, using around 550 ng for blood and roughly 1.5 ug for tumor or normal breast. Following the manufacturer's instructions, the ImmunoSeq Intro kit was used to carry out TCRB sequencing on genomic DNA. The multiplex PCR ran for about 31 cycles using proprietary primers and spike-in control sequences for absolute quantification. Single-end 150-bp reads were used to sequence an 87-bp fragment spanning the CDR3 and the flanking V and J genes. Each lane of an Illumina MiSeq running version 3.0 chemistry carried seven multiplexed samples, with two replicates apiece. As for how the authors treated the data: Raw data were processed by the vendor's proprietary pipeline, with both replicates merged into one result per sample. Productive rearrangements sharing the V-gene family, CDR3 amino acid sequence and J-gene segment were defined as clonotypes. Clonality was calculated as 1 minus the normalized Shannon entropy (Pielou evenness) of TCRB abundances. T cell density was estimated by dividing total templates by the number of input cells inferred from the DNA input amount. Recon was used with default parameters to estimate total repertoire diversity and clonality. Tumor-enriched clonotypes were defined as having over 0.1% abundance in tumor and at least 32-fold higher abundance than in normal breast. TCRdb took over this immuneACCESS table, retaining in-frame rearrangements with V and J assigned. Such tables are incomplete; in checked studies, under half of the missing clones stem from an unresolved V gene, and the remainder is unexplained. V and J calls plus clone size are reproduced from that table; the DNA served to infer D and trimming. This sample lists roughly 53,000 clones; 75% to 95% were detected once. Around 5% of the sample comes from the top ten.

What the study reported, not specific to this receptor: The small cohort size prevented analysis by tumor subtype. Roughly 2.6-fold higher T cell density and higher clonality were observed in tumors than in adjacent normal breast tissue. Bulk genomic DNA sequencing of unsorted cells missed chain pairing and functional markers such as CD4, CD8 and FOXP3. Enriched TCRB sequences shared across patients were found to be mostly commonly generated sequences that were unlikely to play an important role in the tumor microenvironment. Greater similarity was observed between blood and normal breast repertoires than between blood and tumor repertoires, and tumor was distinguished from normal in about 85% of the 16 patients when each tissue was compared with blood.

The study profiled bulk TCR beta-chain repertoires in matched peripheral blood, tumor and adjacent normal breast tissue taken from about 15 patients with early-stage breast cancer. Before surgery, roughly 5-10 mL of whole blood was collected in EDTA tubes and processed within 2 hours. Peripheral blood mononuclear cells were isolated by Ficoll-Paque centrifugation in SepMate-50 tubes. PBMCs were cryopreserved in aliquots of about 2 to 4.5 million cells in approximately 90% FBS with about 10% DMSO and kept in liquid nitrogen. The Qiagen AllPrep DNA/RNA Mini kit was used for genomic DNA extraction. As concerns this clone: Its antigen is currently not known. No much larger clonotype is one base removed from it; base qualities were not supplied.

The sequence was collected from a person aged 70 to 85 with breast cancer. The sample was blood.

The CDR3 corresponds to CASYGTSGGNTDTQYF. The sequence in DNA is TGCGCCAGCTACGGGACTAGCGGGGGGAACACAGATACGCAGTATTTT. The sequence joins TRBV4-1 to TRBJ2-3, and 15 junctional nucleotides match TRBD2. Via the germline V gene, CDR1 is MGHRA and CDR2 YSYEKL. V has 8 bases trimmed and J has 2 bases trimmed; junction bases matching no gene number 5. The CDR3 runs 16 amino acids, cysteine and phenylalanine included. Of the read, only the CDR3 DNA is kept; its 48 bases are in frame from base 1.